The sequence of this TCR beta chain was determined in a study of blood T cell repertoires in COVID-19. Study-level information: Samples taken during acute and convalescent COVID-19 were collected in the United States, Italy and Spain.

Germline assignment: CDR1 ENHRY and CDR2 SYGVKD. This CDR3 has 12 amino acids. With 4 bases removed from V and 5 bases from J, the gap between germline ends came to 9 bases. How the authors handled the data: Amplified reference gene primers provided the basis for estimating nucleated cell counts. Profiled with immunoSEQ multiplex PCR; TCRdb holds only in-frame clones, not every one. The D gene and trimming were derived from the DNA, and the V and J assignments and clone size from that table. Seen here are fewer than 350,000 clones, 85% observed once, and the top ten hold over 3.5%. The receptor's source is a woman between 50 and 59 years old with active or convalescent COVID-19. Sequenced: peripheral blood. The rearrangement uses TRBV10-3 and TRBJ2-7; no clear D. The CDR3: CAISGSGHEQYF. DNA for the CDR3: TGTGCCATCAGTGGATCGGGTCACGAGCAGTACTTC.